One and the same sample provided the 30 T cell receptor beta chains below, sequenced in a study of T-cell memory formation after mild COVID-19. TCRdb reanalysed the 5' RACE reads using MiXCR and keeps one entry per CDR3 protein. Of about 560,000 distinct CDR3 sequences detected, about 20% appear once; the ten largest clones hold approximately 8.4%. The specimen sequenced was PBMCs or a T cell subset sorted from them (not recorded which). The receptors were sampled from an adult woman who had mild COVID-19 (a few samples of this study predate the infection). Cell type and time point are not known.

A few counts support this clonotype. The V call is TRBV12-3 or TRBV12-4, the J call TRBJ2-7; possible D gene TRBD1, 6 bases. V was clipped by 6 bases and J by 7 bases, with 16 bases between them. The CDR3 totals 13 residues. The CDR3 DNA follows: TGTGCCAGCAGGTGGGACACTTCGGGGGAGCAGTACTTC. Protein product: CASRWDTSGEQYF.

The J gene is TRBJ2-5, the V gene TRBV2; no firm D call. V dropped 7 bases and J dropped 2 bases, with 14 bases sitting between them. Germline CDR1 SNHLY, CDR2 FYNNEI. The CDR3 spans 14 residues. For the CDR3, the DNA is TGTGCCAGCAAACCCTGGACGGATCAAGAGACCCAGTACTTC. Protein product: CASKPWTDQETQYF.

This sequence joins TRBV4-3 and TRBJ2-2, with a weak D call TRBD2 (6 bases). In germline, CDR1 is LGHNA, CDR2 YSLEER. The CDR3 totals 16 residues. V lost 0 bases and J 3 bases, leaving 11 bases between the germline ends. CDR3 residues: CASSQDGGSYTGELFF. CDR3 nucleotides: TGCGCCAGCAGCCAAGATGGAGGGAGTTACACCGGGGAGCTGTTTTTT.

This clonotype was detected many times. The genes are TRBV7-2 and TRBJ2-2; TRBD2 agrees at 10 bases. Per germline, CDR1 SGHTA and CDR2 FQGNSA. The CDR3 is 17 amino acids. V lost 6 bases and J lost 6; bases outside the gene matches: 13. CDR3 sequence (DNA): TGTGCCAGCAGGCCCGGGGGGGCTAGCGGGAGAGCCGGGGAGCTGTTTTTT. This codes for CASRPGGASGRAGELFF.

V and J are TRBV19 and TRBJ2-1; TRBD2 agrees at 11 bases. CDR3 size: 14 residues. Per the germline V gene, CDR1 is LNHDA and CDR2 is SQIVND (reference sequence). The ends lost 5 bases at V and 7 bases at J; junction bases unmatched: 4. CDR3 sequence reads: CASSRLAGLNEQFF. The CDR3 nucleotides read TGTGCCAGTAGTCGACTAGCGGGATTGAATGAGCAGTTCTTC.

This clonotype has a handful of counts. J is TRBJ2-7 and V is TRBV2, with TRBD2 identical over 7 bases. This CDR3 spans 14 amino acids. Looked up from germline, CDR1 is SNHLY and CDR2 is FYNNEI. With 4 bases clipped from V and 6 bases from J, the junction kept 9 bases outside the gene matches. The CDR3 bases are TGTGCCAGCAGTGTCGGGGGGACTAACTCCGAGCAGTACTTC. Its translation: CASSVGGTNSEQYF. The full variable domain, completed using reference TRBV2 and TRBJ2-7, is EPEVTQTPSHQVTQMGQEVILRCVPISNHLYFYWYRQILGQKVEFLVSFYNNEISEKSEIFDDQFSVERPDGSNFTLKIRSTKLEDSAMYFCASSVGGTNSEQYFGPGTRLTVT.

The V gene is TRBV24-1, the J gene TRBJ1-1; D possibly corresponds to TRBD1 (5 bases). Germline CDR1 is KGHDR and CDR2 is SFDVKD. The CDR3 spans 13 residues. V lost 4 bases and J 3 bases, leaving 8 bases between the germline ends. CDR3 DNA: TGTGCCACCAGTGACCACAGGTACACTGAAGCTTTCTTT. Its translation: CATSDHRYTEAFF.

This clonotype appeared once. The genes are TRBV5-4 and TRBJ2-7, with TRBD1 identical over 11 bases. Germline CDR1 is SGHNT and CDR2 is YYREEE (reference sequence). J was trimmed by 4 bases and V by 4 bases; bases with no gene match: 7. The CDR3 runs to 15 residues. The CDR3 loop reads CASSPVGDRGYEQYF. As DNA, the CDR3 is TGTGCCAGCAGCCCGGTGGGGGACAGGGGGTACGAGCAGTACTTC.

The chain combines TRBV6-5 with TRBJ2-7; 9 bases are a match to TRBD2. The CDR3 contains 14 residues. Trimming took 7 bases from V and 4 from J; bases not matched to a gene: 8. Per germline, CDR1 MNHEY and CDR2 SVGAGI. The CDR3 here is CASKSTSGSYEQYF. DNA of the CDR3: TGTGCCAGCAAATCAACTAGCGGGTCATACGAGCAGTACTTC.

This clonotype was recorded a few times. The chain combines TRBV7-9 with TRBJ1-1; TRBD1 might be the D (6 bases). CDR3 length equals 20 residues. V was trimmed by 0 bases and J by 0 bases, leaving 23 bases between them. The germline gives CDR1 SEHNR, CDR2 FQNEAQ (reference sequence). CDR3: CASSLAALGRGLMVNTEAFF. CDR3 in DNA: TGTGCCAGCAGCTTAGCGGCCCTCGGCAGGGGCCTCATGGTGAACACTGAAGCTTTCTTT.

CDR3: CASMGWTGDGNTQYF. DNA for the CDR3: TGTGCCAGCATGGGGTGGACAGGGGACGGGAATACGCAGTATTTT. The rearrangement uses TRBV25-1 and TRBJ2-3, with 9 bases lining up with TRBD1. After removal of 7 bases from V and 7 bases from J, the junction contained 12 bases not matched to a gene. Germline V gene data show CDR1 as MGHDK and CDR2 as SYGVNS. CDR3 size: 15 residues.

This clonotype was observed a handful of times. The rearrangement uses TRBV5-1 and TRBJ2-3, with a weak D call TRBD2 (6 bases). The CDR3 totals 17 residues. V shed 2 bases and J shed 0 bases, with 16 bases lying between them. Germline values: CDR1 SGHRS, CDR2 YFSETQ. The CDR3 sequence: CASSFPVSGTSTDTQYF. CDR3 nucleotides: TGCGCCAGCAGCTTCCCGGTTAGCGGCACCAGCACAGATACGCAGTATTTT.

A remark on this clonotype: A much larger clonotype is one base distant, so this may be a read error. The V call is TRBV11-2, the J call TRBJ1-1; TRBD1 might be the D (6 bases). The CDR3 contains 13 residues. Germline lookup yields CDR1 SGHAT and CDR2 FQNNGV. The DNA of the CDR3 is TGTGCCAGCAGCACTCACAGGGACACTGAAACTTTCTTT. Encoded protein: CASSTHRDTETFF.

The chain joins TRBV7-2 to TRBJ2-6, with D possibly being TRBD2 (6 bases). Germline V gives CDR1 SGHTA, CDR2 FQGNSA. Trimming shortened V by 1 base and J by 14 bases, and 15 bases separated the two germline ends. This CDR3 is 14 amino acids long. The CDR3 bases are TGTGCCAGCAGCTTAGTAGGGACTGCTCGGATCCTGACTTTC. Translation gives CASSLVGTARILTF.

The J gene is TRBJ2-7, the V gene TRBV19, with TRBD2 matching over 10 bases. V shed 5 bases and J 3 bases; nucleotides not matched to a gene: 4. Germline V gene sequence: CDR1 LNHDA, CDR2 SQIVND (reference sequence). The CDR3 runs 14 residues. In DNA form, the CDR3 reads TGTGCCAGTAGTGAACTAGCGGGGTTCTACGAGCAGTACTTC. Translation: CASSELAGFYEQYF.

There are many counts of this clonotype. The J gene is TRBJ1-2, the V gene TRBV7-9, with D possibly matching TRBD1 (5 bases). Trimming cost V 4 bases and J 8 bases, with 11 bases left between them. Per germline, CDR1 SEHNR and CDR2 FQNEAQ (reference sequence). The CDR3 has 12 residues. The CDR3 region is CASSSGGFGYTF. The CDR3 nucleotides are TGTGCCAGCAGCTCGGGGGGTTTCGGCTACACCTTC.

The chain links TRBV4-1 to TRBJ2-1; 7 nucleotides line up with TRBD2. The CDR3 is 15 amino acids. V shed 4 bases, J shed 8 bases, and the junction held 11 bases outside the gene matches. Germline-derived CDR1 and CDR2 are MGHRA and YSYEKL. CDR3 region: CASSRSGELWHEQFF. For the CDR3, the DNA is TGCGCCAGCAGCCGAAGCGGGGAACTATGGCATGAGCAGTTCTTC.

The rearrangement uses TRBV15 and TRBJ1-1; D is perhaps TRBD1 (6 bases). There are 15 residues in the CDR3. Trimming left V 0 bases short and J 6 bases short, with 14 bases between. The germline V gene has CDR1 LNHNV and CDR2 YYDKDF (reference sequence). Here the CDR3 reads CATSRDRHPGAEAFF. As DNA, the CDR3 is TGTGCCACCAGCAGAGATCGGCACCCAGGGGCTGAAGCTTTCTTT.

This clonotype was seen many times. The chain joins TRBV6-4 to TRBJ2-3; tentative D call: TRBD2 (6 bases). The germline CDR1 and CDR2 sequences are MRHNA and SNTAGT. This CDR3 contains 14 residues. The V gene lost 3 bases and the J gene lost 2 bases, with 9 bases spanning the gap. The CDR3 DNA reads TGTGCCAGCAGTGAGGGGGAGGCCACAGATACGCAGTATTTT. Translating it yields CASSEGEATDTQYF.

The chain employs TRBV20-1 and TRBJ2-7, with D perhaps matching TRBD1 (6 bases). This CDR3 comprises 14 residues. Trimming shortened V by 6 bases and J by 0 bases, and 15 bases separated the two germline ends. Germline-derived CDR1 and CDR2 are DFQATT and SNEGSKA (reference sequence). CDR3: CSAKGQRSSYEQYF. As DNA, the CDR3 is TGCAGTGCAAAGGGACAAAGGAGCTCCTACGAGCAGTACTTC.

This clonotype was seen many times. The chain uses TRBV7-9 and TRBJ2-1; maybe TRBD1 (6 bases). Germline V gene data show CDR1 as SEHNR and CDR2 as FQNEAQ (reference sequence). Trimming took 5 bases from V and 4 from J, leaving 12 bases between them. The CDR3 consists of 14 residues. CDR3 protein: CASSPPGHYNEQFF. CDR3 coding DNA: TGTGCCAGCAGCCCACCGGGACATTACAATGAGCAGTTCTTC.

This clonotype was detected a few times. V and J are TRBV29-1 and TRBJ1-6; 7 nucleotides match TRBD1. In germline, CDR1 is SQVTM, CDR2 ANQGSEA. V was clipped by 7 bases and J by 9 bases; unmatched bases: 9. The CDR3 has 13 residues. The CDR3 DNA reads TGCAGCGGGCAGACAGGGCCCGGTTCACCCCTCCACTTT. It translates to CSGQTGPGSPLHF.

The chain employs TRBV11-2 and TRBJ2-1, with D tentatively TRBD1 (5 bases). V was trimmed by 2 bases and J by 8 bases, leaving 10 bases between them. Germline V gene sequence: CDR1 SGHAT, CDR2 FQNNGV. This CDR3 region has 13 residues. CDR3 in amino acids: CASSLFRADEQFF. In DNA, the CDR3 is TGTGCCAGCAGCTTATTCAGGGCCGATGAGCAGTTCTTC.

The table lists this clonotype with a few counts. This chain joins TRBV5-1 and TRBJ2-4, with D possibly matching TRBD1 (5 bases). Trimming took off 0 bases at V and 3 bases at J, with 10 bases between the two ends. The CDR3 length is 15 residues. CDR1 SGHRS and CDR2 YFSETQ come from the germline V gene. The CDR3 region has the DNA TGCGCCAGCAGCTTGGAAGGGGTAGGCAAAAACATTCAGTACTTC. This encodes CASSLEGVGKNIQYF.

Only a few counts were recorded for this clonotype. The chain carries TRBV4-3 and TRBJ2-1; D ambiguous. Germline CDR1 reads LGHNA; CDR2 reads YSLEER. V was cut by 0 bases and J by 0 bases, with 12 bases left in between. CDR3 length: 17 residues. CDR3 in DNA: TGCGCCAGCAGCCAAGATTTCTGGGGTAGCTCCTACAATGAGCAGTTCTTC. It yields the protein CASSQDFWGSSYNEQFF.

This clonotype was seen a few times. The J gene is TRBJ2-3, the V gene TRBV11-1; TRBD2 matches at 8 bases. CDR1 and CDR2 (germline): SGHAT, FQDESV (reference sequence). The V segment lost 5 bases and the J segment 7 bases; nucleotides outside the gene matches: 11. The length of the CDR3 is 15 residues. The CDR3 nucleotides read TGTGCCAGCAGCGAGGAGGCGGGAGGCGGATATACGCAGTATTTT. It encodes CASSEEAGGGYTQYF.

This clonotype was seen more than once but under ten times. The CDR3 DNA is TGTGCCAGCAGCTACATAGGGGAGCAGTACTTC. Its translation: CASSYIGEQYF. The J gene is TRBJ2-7, the V gene TRBV13; D unclear. Per the germline V gene, CDR1 is PRHDT and CDR2 is FYEKMQ (reference sequence). The CDR3 runs to 11 residues. Between the trimmed V and J ends, which lost 4 bases and 7 bases, there was a span of 8 bases.

The genes are TRBV12-3 or TRBV12-4 and TRBJ1-5, with D uncertain. The CDR3 spans 14 residues. Between the trimmed V and J ends, which lost 4 bases and 7 bases, there was a span of 14 bases. CDR3 residues: CASSWAQSGQPQHF. The CDR3 DNA follows: TGTGCCAGCAGTTGGGCACAAAGCGGACAGCCCCAGCATTTT.

This clonotype was observed a handful of times. DNA for the CDR3: TGTGCCAGCAGAGGGGGTTTCGGGCCTGAGCAGTTCTTC. Its protein is CASRGGFGPEQFF. The rearrangement uses TRBV13 and TRBJ2-1, with D possibly TRBD1 on 6 matching bases. CDR3 length: 13 amino acids. V lost 6 bases, J lost 9 bases, and 15 bases lay in between. Per the germline V gene, CDR1 is PRHDT and CDR2 is FYEKMQ (reference sequence).

The table lists this clonotype with a few counts. CDR3 nucleotides: TGTGCCAGCAGCCAACACGGGACACACGAGCAGTACTTC. This codes for CASSQHGTHEQYF. The chain combines TRBV3-1 with TRBJ2-7; possible D gene TRBD1, 6 bases. The CDR3 is made up of 13 amino acids. V lost 2 bases and J 5 bases, leaving 10 bases between the germline ends. Germline V gene data show CDR1 as LGHDT and CDR2 as YNNKEL (reference sequence).